Following are 30 T cell receptor beta chains from one sample sequenced in a study of blood T cell repertoires in COVID-19. The protocol was immunoSEQ multiplex PCR, while the TCRdb copy is restricted to in-frame clones and leaves out a portion. The sample carries about 330,000 clones, approximately 87% recorded once. Sequences were obtained from PBMCs or T cells enriched from blood (not recorded which). The receptors were sampled from a woman aged 25 to 39 who had recovered from COVID-19.

V gene TRBV6-5 combines with J gene TRBJ1-2; tentative D call: TRBD1 (5 bases). There are 15 residues in the CDR3. The germline V gene has CDR1 MNHEY and CDR2 SVGAGI. V dropped 6 bases and J dropped 4 bases, with 18 bases sitting between them. CDR3 sequence reads: CASSPTHDSRYGYTF. For the CDR3, the DNA is TGTGCCAGCAGCCCAACACATGACAGCCGCTATGGCTACACCTTC.

V is TRBV14 and J is TRBJ1-4; TRBD1 might be the D (6 bases). Trimming removed 0 bases at V and 7 bases at J, with 15 bases between. The germline V gene encodes CDR1 SGHDN and CDR2 FVKESK. CDR3 length equals 16 residues. The CDR3 sequence is CASSQDGTGFCEKLFF. The CDR3 nucleotides are TGTGCCAGCAGCCAAGATGGTACAGGGTTTTGTGAAAAACTGTTTTTT.

The genes are TRBV7-2 and TRBJ2-5, with 8 bases matching TRBD1. The V segment lost 5 bases and the J segment 5 bases; nucleotides outside the gene matches: 10. The CDR3 contains 15 residues. Germline V gene data show CDR1 as SGHTA and CDR2 as FQGNSA. CDR3 sequence (DNA): TGTGCCAGCAGCCCCGGGACAGGAGGGAGTGAGACCCAGTACTTC. It yields the protein CASSPGTGGSETQYF.

This chain joins TRBV7-9 and TRBJ1-2, with 8 bases identical to TRBD1. This CDR3 spans 14 amino acids. The junction had 10 bases not matched to a gene; V was cut back by 5 bases and J by 8 bases. Germline V CDR1 and CDR2: SEHNR, FQNEAQ (reference sequence). CDR3 DNA sequence: TGTGCCAGCAGCACCCGACAGGGGCCTTGGGGCTACACCTTC. It is translated as CASSTRQGPWGYTF.

V and J are TRBV19 and TRBJ1-6, with D uncertain. Per germline, CDR1 LNHDA and CDR2 SQIVND (reference sequence). Trimming stripped 5 bases from V and 3 bases from J, with 17 bases between. This CDR3 has 17 residues. CDR3 amino acids: CASSLYLLGRYNSPLHF. The CDR3 coding sequence is TGTGCCAGTAGTCTTTACCTTTTGGGCCGCTATAATTCACCCCTCCACTTT.

This clone was seen only a few times. This rearrangement joins TRBV10-2 to TRBJ1-2; D gene uncertain. With 7 bases removed from V and 7 bases from J, the gap between germline ends came to 10 bases. From germline, CDR1 is WSHSY and CDR2 SAAADI. The CDR3 extends over 11 amino acids. The CDR3 DNA reads TGCGCCAGCACGACGGGGTCTGGCTACACCTTC. It is translated as CASTTGSGYTF.

The rearrangement joins TRBV4-3 to TRBJ1-6; D remains ambiguous. The germline CDR1 and CDR2 sequences are LGHNA and YSLEER. V lost 1 base, J lost 7 bases, and 8 bases lay in between. CDR3 length equals 14 residues. CDR3 sequence: CASSQVRSNSPLHF. CDR3 in DNA: TGCGCCAGCAGCCAAGTCAGGTCCAATTCACCCCTCCACTTT.

This clone came up a few times. This chain joins TRBV4-1 and TRBJ2-7; 9 bases fit TRBD1. Trimming removed 0 bases from V and 3 bases from J; junction bases left unmatched: 9. CDR3 length: 17 amino acids. Germline assignment: CDR1 MGHRA and CDR2 YSYEKL. The CDR3 nucleotides read TGCGCCAGCAGCCAAGAAGGTTCGGGGACAGGGCTCTACGAGCAGTACTTC. Its protein is CASSQEGSGTGLYEQYF.

The chain is built from TRBV7-8 and TRBJ2-7; 9 nucleotides line up with TRBD2. Germline-derived CDR1 and CDR2 are SGHVS and FQNEAQ. The J segment lost 5 bases and the V segment lost 2 bases, leaving 13 bases of the junction unmatched. There are 17 residues in the CDR3. The CDR3 nucleotides read TGTGCCAGCAGCTTAAAGAGCGCCGGGACTAGCTTGCACGAGCAGTACTTC. Protein product: CASSLKSAGTSLHEQYF.

The V and J genes are TRBV4-2 and TRBJ1-6, with unresolved D. CDR1 and CDR2 from the germline V gene are LGHNA and YNFKEQ. The V and J ends lost 0 bases and 13 bases respectively, with 7 bases between them. This CDR3 contains 12 residues. This chain's CDR3 is CASSQETGPLHF. CDR3 DNA sequence: TGTGCCAGCAGCCAAGAAACGGGGCCCCTCCACTTT.

The J gene is TRBJ1-1, the V gene TRBV28, with D possibly TRBD1 on 6 matching bases. The CDR3 consists of 17 residues. Germline V gives CDR1 MDHEN, CDR2 SYDVKM. Trimming left V 3 bases short and J 1 base short, with 18 bases between. Here the CDR3 reads CASSLSWSGGRNTEAFF. For the CDR3, the DNA is TGTGCCAGCAGTTTGAGTTGGTCGGGGGGCAGGAACACTGAAGCTTTCTTT. Together with reference TRBV28 and TRBJ1-1, the CDR3 gives the full variable domain: DVKVTQSSRYLVKRTGEKVFLECVQDMDHENMFWYRQDPGLGLRLIYFSYDVKMKEKGDIPEGYSVSREKKERFSLILESASTNQTSMYLCASSLSWSGGRNTEAFFGQGTRLTVV.

The gene calls are TRBV7-2 and TRBJ1-2; D may be TRBD1 (5 bases). Germline V lookup: CDR1 SGHTA, CDR2 FQGNSA. V lost 5 bases and J 8 bases, leaving 12 bases between the germline ends. The CDR3 totals 12 residues. The CDR3 sequence: CASSQLGGGYTF. The CDR3 nucleotides read TGTGCCAGCAGCCAACTTGGGGGGGGCTACACCTTC.

This clone was observed a single time. The rearrangement links TRBV28 to TRBJ1-2; 8 bases match TRBD1. The germline gives CDR1 MDHEN, CDR2 SYDVKM. CDR3 length equals 15 residues. V lost 4 bases and J lost 5; bases outside the gene matches: 9. The CDR3 loop is CASSSPTGTGYGYTF. The DNA for the CDR3 is TGTGCCAGCAGTTCACCCACCGGGACAGGATATGGCTACACCTTC.

The J gene is TRBJ2-7, the V gene TRBV6-5; D gene unclear. Germline CDR1 reads MNHEY; CDR2 reads SVGAGI. Trimming removed 5 bases at V and 0 bases at J, with 8 bases between. This CDR3 region has 13 residues. The CDR3 DNA is TGTGCCAGCAGTCGACACCTCTCCTACGAGCAGTACTTC. Amino acids: CASSRHLSYEQYF.

The V and J genes are TRBV7-2 and TRBJ2-4, with a possible D match to TRBD2 (5 bases). The CDR3 totals 16 residues. Germline V CDR1 and CDR2: SGHTA, FQGNSA. Trimming stripped 5 bases from V and 0 bases from J, with 14 bases between. CDR3 nucleotide sequence: TGTGCCAGCAGCCCTCGGACGGGGATAGCCAAAAACATTCAGTACTTC. Translated: CASSPRTGIAKNIQYF.

The J gene is TRBJ2-3, the V gene TRBV7-2; 9 positions match TRBD2. The V segment lost 5 bases and the J segment 1 base; nucleotides outside the gene matches: 4. Germline CDR1 is SGHTA and CDR2 is FQGNSA. This CDR3 has 15 amino acids. The CDR3 sequence: CASSDSGGGTDTQYF. CDR3 nucleotides: TGTGCCAGCAGCGATAGCGGGGGCGGCACAGATACGCAGTATTTT.

This clone is a singleton in its sample. This chain uses TRBV4-3 with TRBJ1-1; D perhaps matches TRBD1 (5 bases). Looked up from germline, CDR1 is LGHNA and CDR2 is YSLEER. V was clipped by 5 bases and J by 4 bases, with 14 bases between them. CDR3 length equals 14 residues. The CDR3 loop is CASSALRVATEAFF. The DNA for the CDR3 is TGCGCCAGCAGCGCCCTCAGGGTTGCCACTGAAGCTTTCTTT.

The rearrangement uses TRBV5-1 and TRBJ1-2, with 10 bases identical to TRBD1. The CDR3 is made up of 15 amino acids. Germline CDR1 reads SGHRS; CDR2 reads YFSETQ. Trimming removed 4 bases from V and 5 bases from J; junction bases left unmatched: 8. In DNA form, the CDR3 reads TGCGCCAGCAGCACAGGGACAGGGGCCCCTTATGGCTACACCTTC. Translation: CASSTGTGAPYGYTF.

The chain links TRBV6-5 to TRBJ1-1, with D possibly matching TRBD1 (5 bases). Germline CDR1 MNHEY, CDR2 SVGAGI. This CDR3 is 11 amino acids long. With 2 bases removed from V and 10 bases from J, the gap between germline ends came to 8 bases. CDR3 region: CASSYGARAFF. CDR3 in DNA: TGTGCCAGCAGTTACGGGGCCAGAGCTTTCTTT.

The chain combines TRBV30 with TRBJ1-1; weak D call: TRBD1 (5 bases). V was clipped by 1 base and J by 5 bases, with 17 bases between them. The CDR3 runs 15 residues. In germline, CDR1 is GTSNPN, CDR2 SVGIG (reference sequence). CDR3 sequence reads: CAWSAQTVPWTEAFF. In DNA form, the CDR3 reads TGTGCCTGGAGTGCCCAGACAGTCCCCTGGACTGAAGCTTTCTTT.

The J gene is TRBJ2-2, the V gene TRBV7-9; D is possibly TRBD1 (6 bases). Germline V lookup: CDR1 SEHNR, CDR2 FQNEAQ (reference sequence). V was trimmed by 1 base and J by 5 bases, leaving 17 bases between them. There are 17 residues in the CDR3. The CDR3 is CASSLDGNRVRTGELFF. The CDR3 DNA follows: TGTGCCAGCAGCTTAGACGGAAACAGGGTACGGACCGGGGAGCTGTTTTTT.

V and J are TRBV5-1 and TRBJ1-2; D call uncertain. CDR1 and CDR2 (germline): SGHRS, YFSETQ. The CDR3 sequence is 16 residues long. Between the trimmed V and J ends, which lost 1 base and 8 bases, there was a span of 21 bases. The CDR3 bases are TGCGCCAGCAGCTTGTCATACCAGGTCCGAAACGGCGGCTACACCTTC. Encoded protein: CASSLSYQVRNGGYTF.

The V and J genes are TRBV23-1 and TRBJ1-4, with D possibly TRBD1 on 5 matching bases. TRBV23-1 is treated as an ORF (open reading frame) with a function not yet certain. This CDR3 has 13 amino acids. The germline V and J ends were trimmed by 7 bases and 7 bases, with 13 bases remaining between them. The chain's CDR3 is CASIPGLGEKLFF. The CDR3, as DNA: TGCGCCAGCATCCCAGGGTTGGGTGAAAAACTGTTTTTT.

This clone was found once. V is TRBV5-4 and J is TRBJ1-6, with 7 bases fitting TRBD1. The CDR3 totals 15 residues. The germline CDR1 and CDR2 sequences are SGHNT and YYREEE (reference sequence). The ends lost 6 bases at V and 6 bases at J; junction bases unmatched: 9. The CDR3 reads CASTTSGQTNSPLHF. The DNA for the CDR3 is TGTGCCAGCACTACCTCGGGACAGACTAATTCACCCCTCCACTTT.

This sequence joins TRBV5-8 and TRBJ1-1, with D tentatively TRBD1 (6 bases). Germline lookup yields CDR1 SGHTS and CDR2 YDEGEE. V lost 7 bases and J 2 bases, leaving 15 bases between the germline ends. This CDR3 contains 14 residues. The CDR3 DNA reads as TGTGCCAGCCTCAGCCCCGGGACAAACACTGAAGCTTTCTTT. Translating gives CASLSPGTNTEAFF. Supplemented by reference TRBV5-8 and TRBJ1-1, the full variable domain reads EAGVTQSPTHLIKTRGQQATLRCSPISGHTSVYWYQQALGLGLQFLLWYDEGEERNRGNFPPRFSGRQFPNYSSELNVNALELEDSALYLCASLSPGTNTEAFFGQGTRLTVV.

This rearrangement joins TRBV11-3 to TRBJ2-2; perhaps TRBD1 as D (6 bases). The V end lost 5 bases, the J end lost 4 bases, and 11 bases lay between the germline ends. This CDR3 region has 14 residues. Germline values: CDR1 SGHNT, CDR2 YENEEA. CDR3 loop: CASSHTGFTGELFF. The CDR3 nucleotides are TGTGCCAGCAGCCACACAGGGTTCACCGGGGAGCTGTTTTTT.

The V call is TRBV6-5, the J call TRBJ1-3, with 9 bases lining up with TRBD1. Germline CDR1 reads MNHEY; CDR2 reads SVGAGI. With 5 bases clipped from V and 2 bases from J, the junction kept 4 bases outside the gene matches. CDR3 length: 15 amino acids. CDR3 DNA sequence: TGTGCCAGCAGTCGGACAGGGGTCCCTGGAAACACCATATATTTT. Amino acids: CASSRTGVPGNTIYF.

The rearrangement joins TRBV6-5 to TRBJ1-1; D possibly corresponds to TRBD1 (5 bases). This CDR3 is built from 13 residues. Trimming stripped 8 bases from V and 1 base from J, with 11 bases between. In germline, CDR1 is MNHEY, CDR2 SVGAGI. CDR3: CASYRSTNTEAFF. Here the CDR3 DNA reads TGTGCCAGCTACAGGAGCACGAACACTGAAGCTTTCTTT.

The chain carries TRBV6-5 and TRBJ1-5; D call uncertain. This CDR3 contains 13 residues. Deletions cut 3 bases from V and 4 bases from J, with 7 bases between. CDR1 is MNHEY, CDR2 SVGAGI, per germline. CDR3 protein: CASSYGLNQPQHF. In DNA form, the CDR3 reads TGTGCCAGCAGTTATGGACTTAATCAGCCCCAGCATTTT.

The chain recombines TRBV7-2 with TRBJ2-1, with D possibly being TRBD1 (5 bases). The V and J ends lost 1 base and 12 bases respectively, with 13 bases between them. The CDR3 runs to 13 residues. Germline lookup yields CDR1 SGHTA and CDR2 FQGNSA. The CDR3 reads CASSLVVRERQFF. Here the CDR3 DNA reads TGTGCCAGCAGCTTAGTCGTCAGGGAAAGGCAGTTCTTC.